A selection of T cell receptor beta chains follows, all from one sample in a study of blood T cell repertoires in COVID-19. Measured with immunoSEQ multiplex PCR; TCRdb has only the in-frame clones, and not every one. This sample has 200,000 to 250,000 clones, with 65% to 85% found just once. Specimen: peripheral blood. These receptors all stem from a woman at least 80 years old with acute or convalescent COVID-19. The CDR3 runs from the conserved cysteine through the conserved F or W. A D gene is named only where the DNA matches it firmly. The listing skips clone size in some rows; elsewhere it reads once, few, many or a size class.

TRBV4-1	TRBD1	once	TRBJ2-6	CASSQDRGPTNVLTF	TGCGCCAGCAGCCAAGACAGGGGGCCAACCAACGTCCTGACTTTC
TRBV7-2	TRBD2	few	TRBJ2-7	CASSLMGAGDSYEQYF	TGTGCCAGCAGCTTAATGGGTGCGGGGGACTCCTACGAGCAGTACTTC
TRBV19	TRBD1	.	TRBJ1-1	CASSSNRGLNTEAFF	TGTGCCAGTAGTAGCAACAGGGGATTGAACACTGAAGCTTTCTTT
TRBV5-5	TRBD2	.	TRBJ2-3	CASTHKETSGEDTQYF	TGTGCCAGCACCCACAAAGAGACTAGCGGGGAGGATACGCAGTATTTT
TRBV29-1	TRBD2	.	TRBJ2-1	CSVGASSGGYNEQFF	TGCAGCGTTGGGGCCTCTAGCGGGGGCTACAATGAGCAGTTCTTC
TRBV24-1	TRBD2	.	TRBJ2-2	CATSVSGGATETGELFF	TGTGCCACCAGTGTTAGCGGGGGGGCGACTGAAACCGGGGAGCTGTTTTTT
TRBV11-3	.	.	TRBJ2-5	CASSLERAGKETQYF	TGTGCCAGCAGCTTAGAGAGGGCCGGAAAAGAGACCCAGTACTTC
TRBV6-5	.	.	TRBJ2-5	CASTSPLVGTQYF	TGTGCCAGCACTTCTCCCCTCGTCGGGACCCAGTACTTC
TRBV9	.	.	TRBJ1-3	CASSVDALARNTIYF	TGTGCCAGCAGCGTAGACGCCTTAGCGAGAAACACCATATATTTT
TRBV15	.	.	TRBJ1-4	CATSRGGQEQGKLFF	TGTGCCACCAGCAGGGGGGGTCAAGAGCAGGGAAAACTGTTTTTT
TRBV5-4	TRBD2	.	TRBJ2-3	CASSLDRTSGSTDTQYF	TGTGCCAGCAGCTTGGATAGGACTAGCGGATCGACAGATACGCAGTATTTT
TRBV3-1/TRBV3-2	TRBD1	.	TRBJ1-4	CASSHGDRGSGEKLFF	TGTGCCAGCAGCCATGGGGACAGGGGTTCGGGCGAAAAACTGTTTTTT
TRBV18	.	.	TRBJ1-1	CASSPRTDTEAFF	TGTGCCAGCTCACCTCGAACTGACACTGAAGCTTTCTTT
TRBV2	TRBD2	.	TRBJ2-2	CASRRLAGVAGELFF	TGTGCCAGCAGGAGACTAGCGGGAGTGGCCGGGGAGCTGTTTTTT
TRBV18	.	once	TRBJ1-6	CASRTVGPDSPLHF	TGTGCCAGCCGGACAGTCGGTCCGGATTCACCCCTCCACTTT
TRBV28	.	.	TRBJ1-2	CASRLTGKDGYTF	TGTGCCAGCAGGTTAACAGGGAAAGATGGCTACACCTTC
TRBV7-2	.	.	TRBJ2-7	CASSLVEGLLSEQYF	TGTGCCAGCAGCTTAGTCGAGGGTCTACTATCGGAGCAGTACTTC
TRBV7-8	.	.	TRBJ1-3	CASSLLAIVDTIYF	TGTGCCAGCAGCTTACTCGCAATAGTGGACACCATATATTTT
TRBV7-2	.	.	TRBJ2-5	CASSSVGGRETQYF	TGTGCCAGCAGCTCGGTGGGGGGGCGGGAGACCCAGTACTTC
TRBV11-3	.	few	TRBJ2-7	CASSFSTEAYEQYF	TGTGCCAGCAGCTTCTCGACTGAAGCCTACGAGCAGTACTTC
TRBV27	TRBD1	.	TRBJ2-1	CASSRTGGESFF	TGTGCCAGCAGTCGGACAGGGGGCGAGTCGTTCTTC
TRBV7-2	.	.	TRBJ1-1	CASSLSGVLLNTEAFF	TGTGCCAGCAGCTTGTCGGGAGTCCTATTAAACACTGAAGCTTTCTTT
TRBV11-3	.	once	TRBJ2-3	CASRQGPGSTDTQYF	TGTGCCAGCAGGCAGGGTCCGGGTAGCACAGATACGCAGTATTTT
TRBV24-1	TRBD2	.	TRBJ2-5	CATSGLADMETQYF	TGTGCCACCAGTGGACTAGCGGATATGGAGACCCAGTACTTC
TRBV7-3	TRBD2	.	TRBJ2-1	CASSLSGGVNEQFF	TGTGCCAGCAGCTTGAGCGGGGGGGTCAATGAGCAGTTCTTC
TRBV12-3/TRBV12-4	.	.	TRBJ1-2	CASTPDTNYGYTF	TGTGCCAGCACCCCAGACACTAACTATGGCTACACCTTC
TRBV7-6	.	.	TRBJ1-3	CASSPFDGSSGNTIYF	TGTGCCAGCAGCCCCTTTGATGGGAGCTCTGGAAACACCATATATTTT
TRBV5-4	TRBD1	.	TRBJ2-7	CASSSGQTRFNYEQYF	TGTGCCAGCAGCTCGGGACAGACACGATTCAATTACGAGCAGTACTTC
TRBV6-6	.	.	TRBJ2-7	CASSPNEYEQYF	TGTGCCAGCAGTCCCAACGAGTACGAGCAGTACTTC
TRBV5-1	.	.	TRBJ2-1	CASSLAGSNPDEQFF	TGCGCCAGCAGCTTGGCCGGGTCAAACCCGGATGAGCAGTTCTTC
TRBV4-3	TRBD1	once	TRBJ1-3	CASSPLPIPTGANSGNTIYF	TGCGCCAGCAGCCCGCTCCCCATACCGACAGGGGCGAACTCTGGAAACACCATATATTTT
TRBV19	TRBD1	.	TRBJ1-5	CASSIVPGQGDQPQHF	TGTGCCAGTAGTATAGTTCCGGGACAGGGTGACCAGCCCCAGCATTTT
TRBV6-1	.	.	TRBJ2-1	CASSSHGGAGEQFF	TGTGCCAGCAGTTCCCATGGGGGGGCGGGTGAGCAGTTCTTC
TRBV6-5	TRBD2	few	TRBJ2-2	CASRGVNTGELFF	TGTGCCAGTCGGGGGGTGAACACCGGGGAGCTGTTTTTT
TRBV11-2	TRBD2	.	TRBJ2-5	CASSPTGLAGRMTQYF	TGTGCCAGCAGCCCAACGGGACTAGCGGGACGAATGACCCAGTACTTC
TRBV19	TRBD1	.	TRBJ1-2	CASSNTSPGTGYGYTF	TGTGCCAGTAGTAACACCTCCCCCGGGACAGGGTACGGCTACACCTTC
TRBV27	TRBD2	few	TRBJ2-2	CASSLVPGGGSNTGELFF	TGTGCCAGCAGTTTGGTTCCTGGCGGGGGGTCGAACACCGGGGAGCTGTTTTTT
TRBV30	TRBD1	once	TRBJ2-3	CAWEKGATAPDTQYF	TGTGCCTGGGAGAAGGGGGCTACGGCGCCGGATACGCAGTATTTT